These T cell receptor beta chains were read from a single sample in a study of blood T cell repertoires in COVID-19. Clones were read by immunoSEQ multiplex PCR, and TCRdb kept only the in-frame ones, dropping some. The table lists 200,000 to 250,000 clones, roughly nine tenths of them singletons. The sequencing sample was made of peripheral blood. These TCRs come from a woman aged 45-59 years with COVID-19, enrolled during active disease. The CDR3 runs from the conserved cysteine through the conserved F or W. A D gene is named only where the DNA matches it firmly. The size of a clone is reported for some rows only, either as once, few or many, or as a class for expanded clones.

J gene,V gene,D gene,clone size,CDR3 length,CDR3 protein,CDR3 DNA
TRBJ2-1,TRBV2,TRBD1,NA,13,CASRDRGYNEQFF,TGTGCCAGCAGAGACAGGGGGTACAATGAGCAGTTCTTC
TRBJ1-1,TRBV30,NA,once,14,CAWSVIGVDTEAFF,TGTGCCTGGAGTGTTATAGGGGTAGACACTGAAGCTTTCTTT
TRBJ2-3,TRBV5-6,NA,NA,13,CASSTEPTDTQYF,TGTGCCAGCAGCACAGAACCCACAGATACGCAGTATTTT
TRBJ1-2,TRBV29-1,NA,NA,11,CSVGSNYGYTF,TGCAGCGTTGGCAGTAACTATGGCTACACCTTC
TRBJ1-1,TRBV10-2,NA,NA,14,CASRIGIRGTEAFF,TGCGCCAGCCGGATCGGAATCAGAGGCACTGAAGCTTTCTTT
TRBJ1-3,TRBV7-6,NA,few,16,CASSLTPGSSGNTIYF,TGTGCCAGCAGCTTAACCCCGGGGAGCTCTGGAAACACCATATATTTT
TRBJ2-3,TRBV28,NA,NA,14,CASTPDISTDTQYF,TGTGCCAGCACCCCGGACATTAGCACAGATACGCAGTATTTT
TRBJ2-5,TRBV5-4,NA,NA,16,CASSPTGSRQKETQYF,TGTGCCAGCAGCCCGACCGGGAGTCGGCAAAAAGAGACCCAGTACTTC
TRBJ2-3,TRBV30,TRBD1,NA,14,CAWTGDRGTDTQYF,TGTGCCTGGACGGGGGACAGGGGAACAGATACGCAGTATTTT
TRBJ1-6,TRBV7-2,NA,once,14,CASSSTGLSSPLHF,TGTGCCAGCAGCTCCACAGGTCTCAGCTCACCCCTCCACTTT
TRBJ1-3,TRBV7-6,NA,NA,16,CASSLGLLNAGNTIYF,TGTGCCAGCAGCTTAGGACTCCTTAACGCTGGAAACACCATATATTTT
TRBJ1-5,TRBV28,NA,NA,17,CASSLWGGPNSNQPQHF,TGTGCCAGCAGTTTGTGGGGGGGACCCAATAGCAATCAGCCCCAGCATTTT
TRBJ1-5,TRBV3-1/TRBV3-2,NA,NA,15,CASSPVDIHVQPQHF,TGTGCCAGCAGCCCGGTGGACATACACGTTCAGCCCCAGCATTTT
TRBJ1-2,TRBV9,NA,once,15,CASSVEREAIYGYTF,TGTGCCAGCAGCGTAGAGAGGGAGGCCATCTATGGCTACACCTTC
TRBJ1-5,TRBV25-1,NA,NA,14,CATSFGGNNQPQHF,TGTGCCACCTCCTTTGGAGGGAACAATCAGCCCCAGCATTTT
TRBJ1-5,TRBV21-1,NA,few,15,CASSKRGQDNQPQHF,TGTGCCAGCAGCAAAAGGGGACAGGACAATCAGCCCCAGCATTTT
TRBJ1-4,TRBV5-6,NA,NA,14,CASSQALVNEKLFF,TGTGCCAGCAGCCAGGCCTTGGTTAATGAAAAACTGTTTTTT
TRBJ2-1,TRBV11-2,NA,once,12,CASSATGNEQFF,TGTGCCAGCAGCGCCACAGGGAATGAGCAGTTCTTC
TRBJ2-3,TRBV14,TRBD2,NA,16,CASSLKRGSRTDTQYF,TGTGCCAGCAGCCTTAAGCGGGGGTCACGCACAGATACGCAGTATTTT
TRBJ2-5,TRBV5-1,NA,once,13,CASSLEWRETQYF,TGCGCCAGCAGCTTGGAATGGCGGGAGACCCAGTACTTC
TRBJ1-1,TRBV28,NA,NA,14,CASSLEGLGTEAFF,TGTGCCAGCAGTTTGGAGGGACTAGGGACTGAAGCTTTCTTT
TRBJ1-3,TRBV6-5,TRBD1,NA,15,CAIKGTGLSGNTIYF,TGTGCCATAAAGGGGACAGGGCTTTCTGGAAACACCATATATTTT
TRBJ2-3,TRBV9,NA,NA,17,CASSGPSKGDFTDTQYF,TGTGCCAGCAGCGGTCCTTCCAAGGGAGACTTTACAGATACGCAGTATTTT
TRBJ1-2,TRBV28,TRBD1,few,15,CASRPRQQGGYGYTF,TGTGCCAGCAGACCCAGACAACAGGGGGGGTATGGCTACACCTTC
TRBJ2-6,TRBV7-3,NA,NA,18,CASSPRGRGGSGANVLTF,TGTGCCAGCAGCCCCCGGGGCAGGGGTGGATCTGGGGCCAACGTCCTGACTTTC
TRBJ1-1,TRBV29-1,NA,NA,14,CSVDSQTMNTEAFF,TGCAGCGTTGACAGTCAGACTATGAACACTGAAGCTTTCTTT
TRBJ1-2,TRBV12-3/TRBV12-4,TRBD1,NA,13,CASTWTGNYGYTF,TGTGCCAGCACCTGGACAGGGAACTATGGCTACACCTTC
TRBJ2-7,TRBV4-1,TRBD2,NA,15,CASSLLAGTADEQYF,TGCGCCAGCAGCCTTCTAGCGGGGACTGCTGACGAGCAGTACTTC
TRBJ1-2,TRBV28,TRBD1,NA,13,CASSWGQTYGYTF,TGTGCCAGCAGCTGGGGACAGACCTATGGCTACACCTTC
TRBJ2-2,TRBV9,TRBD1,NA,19,CASSVGRRTGILSTGELFF,TGTGCCAGCAGCGTAGGTAGGAGGACAGGGATTCTTTCCACCGGGGAGCTGTTTTTT
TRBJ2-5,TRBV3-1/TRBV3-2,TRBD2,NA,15,CASSQVAGGGETQYF,TGTGCCAGCAGCCAAGTAGCGGGGGGCGGCGAGACCCAGTACTTC
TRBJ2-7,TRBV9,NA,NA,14,CASSVGQTVYEQYF,TGTGCCAGCAGCGTAGGCCAAACGGTATACGAGCAGTACTTC
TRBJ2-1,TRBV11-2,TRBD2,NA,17,CASSFLPGTRGRNEQFF,TGTGCCAGCAGCTTCCTACCCGGGACTAGGGGGAGGAATGAGCAGTTCTTC
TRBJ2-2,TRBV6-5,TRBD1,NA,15,CASSLRQGTTGELFF,TGTGCCAGCAGTCTGAGACAGGGCACCACCGGGGAGCTGTTTTTT
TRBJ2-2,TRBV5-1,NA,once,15,CASSFENRPTGELFF,TGCGCCAGCAGCTTTGAGAACAGACCTACCGGGGAGCTGTTTTTT
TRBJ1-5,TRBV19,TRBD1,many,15,CASSITGAWGQPQHF,TGTGCCAGTAGTATCACAGGGGCCTGGGGTCAGCCCCAGCATTTT